This entry concerns a single T cell receptor beta chain. This clone's antigen is unknown. No base qualities exist here, and no much larger clone lies one base off it. The entire amount of isolated RNA was reverse transcribed using the High Capacity cDNA Reverse Transcription Kit, so the sequenced TCRB transcripts were expressed ones. Naive, central memory and regulatory T cell samples underwent deep immunoSEQ sequencing, averaging about 3.57 million total reads per sample. After sorted cells were lysed in RLT buffer, RNA was extracted with DNase-treated RNeasy Micro or Mini kits, with the choice depending on cell number. To prevent cross-contamination, each cell subset was processed individually, whereas patient and healthy donor samples were processed jointly. The immunoSEQ multiplex PCR was used to amplify TCRB sequences from cDNA, generating 87-bp fragments that spanned the CDR3 region. Amplicons were sequenced on the Illumina HiSeq platform. In the source study's methods: Synthetic template baselines were used to correct PCR bias computationally, reads within Hamming distance 2 were collapsed, and singletons that could not be merged were discarded. Reads were aligned to IMGT to assign V, D and J genes, CDR3 length, and insertions or deletions at six rearrangement sites. Within each subset, clonotype counts were normalized to sorted cell number, and only after that were true diversity and Gini coefficients computed with the tcR R package. The overlap coefficient, calculated on TCRB nucleotide sequences, was used to quantify repertoire sharing. As a proxy for the pre-selection repertoire, out-of-frame TCRB sequences from naive cells were analyzed. The table comes from immuneACCESS by way of TCRdb, which keeps in-frame sequences with V and J called. Part of the clones is missing from these tables; in studies checked, under half for an unresolved V gene and the rest for unknown reasons. V and J calls and clone size come straight from that table; D and trimming were deduced from the DNA. Recorded for this sample are 640,000 or so clones; 11% to 15% of them occurred a single time. The ten largest clones represent 0.035% to 0.045% of the sample.

Each donor gave one peripheral blood draw, around 0.12 L on average, collected into heparinised tubes. Naive, central memory, regulatory and stem cell-like memory CD4+ T cells were sorted on a BD FACSAria II using a panel including CD45RO, CCR7, CD25, CD127, CD95 and CD27. All sorted populations exceeded 95% purity. PBMCs were separated immediately by Lymphoprep density gradient centrifugation and were stained directly, without being cultured. To minimize batch effects, samples were stained and sorted in pairs, one healthy donor with one patient per experiment. This sample stems from a study of beta chain features in type 1 diabetes (dated by TCRdb to the late 2010s). Study-level background: Mean age, gender distribution, total cell number and subset yield were not different between patients and healthy donors. A total of over 95,000,000 sorted cells were examined across all samples, and RNA yield correlated strongly with the number of cells per subset. In the study, TCRB repertoires of sorted circulating CD4+ T cell subsets from recently diagnosed type 1 diabetes patients were compared with those of matched healthy donors. Naive and central memory subsets were obtained from all 30 or so donors, but regulatory and stem cell-like memory subsets were isolated from only 8 patients and 8 healthy donors.

Broad study findings and their caveats: The naive, central memory and regulatory TCRB repertoires appeared to resemble one another more closely among patients than among healthy donors. PCR may preferentially amplify shorter templates, but because patient and control samples were amplified and corrected together, any resulting skew would affect both groups equally. In all four CD4+ subsets, TCRB CDR3 length was moderately but significantly shorter in type 1 diabetes patients. At VDJ recombination sites, patients with type 1 diabetes made fewer insertions and deleted more nucleotides, a pattern implying thymic rearrangement abnormalities. Because small numbers of individuals were included in the HLA sub-analyses, any influence of HLA type on TCRB rearrangement was left unresolved. Because cDNA was sequenced instead of genomic DNA, highly expressing activated cells could be over-represented, though the groups showed no difference in activation or CD3 levels.

Including cysteine and phenylalanine, the CDR3 has 14 amino acids. Only the CDR3 part of the read is kept: 42 bases, read in frame from the first base. The germline V gene sets CDR1 to SNHLY and CDR2 to FYNNEI. Trimming costs V 3 bases and J 9 bases, and their ends lie 15 bases apart. The V gene is TRBV2 and the J gene is TRBJ2-4; TRBD2 is a weak D gene call, 6 bases matching. The TCR comes from a young man with type 1 diabetes. Source material: naive CD4+ T cells from blood. The intended sense of this specimen's cell subset or site label: true naive CD4+ T cells. The nucleotide sequence is TGTGCCAGCAGTGACGGGGCTAGCGTTGGCATTCAGTACTTC. This encodes CASSDGASVGIQYF.